Listed below are T cell receptor beta chains from one sample, sequenced in a study of T cell responses to AZD1222 COVID-19 vaccine. Clones were sequenced by immunoSEQ multiplex PCR, and TCRdb holds only the in-frame ones, with some missing. The sample has over 100,000 clones, roughly nine tenths seen once. The sample was peripheral blood, taken on day 0 of AZD1222 vaccination. Source of these receptors: an adult in good health. The CDR3 runs from the conserved cysteine through the conserved F or W. A D gene is named only where the DNA matches it firmly.

>TRBV5-8|TRBJ1-1|TRBD1
CASSFQGAIIEAFF
TGTGCCAGCAGCTTTCAGGGGGCCATTATCGAAGCTTTCTTT
>TRBV7-2|TRBJ1-5|NA
CASSLSIWGNQPQHF
TGTGCCAGCAGCTTATCGATTTGGGGCAATCAGCCCCAGCATTTT
>TRBV28|TRBJ1-4|NA
CASSFRGGGRGEKLFF
TGTGCCAGCAGTTTCCGGGGAGGGGGAAGAGGTGAAAAACTGTTTTTT
>TRBV5-1|TRBJ1-1|NA
CASSSYRVEGTEAFF
TGCGCCAGCAGCTCTTACAGGGTCGAGGGCACTGAAGCTTTCTTT
>TRBV28|TRBJ1-1|NA
CATCVGDTEAFF
TGTGCCACCTGCGTAGGGGACACTGAAGCTTTCTTT
>TRBV5-1|TRBJ2-3|NA
CASSSEVSDTQYF
TGCGCCAGCAGCTCGGAGGTTTCAGATACGCAGTATTTT
>TRBV30|TRBJ2-3|NA
CAWSFDGSSTDTQYF
TGTGCCTGGAGTTTCGACGGATCTAGCACAGATACGCAGTATTTT
>TRBV3-1/TRBV3-2|TRBJ2-4|NA
CASSSRLGDIQYF
TGTGCCAGCAGCTCTAGACTAGGGGACATTCAGTACTTC
>TRBV6-4|TRBJ2-3|NA
CASSAGPSTDTQYF
TGTGCCAGCAGTGCGGGACCCAGCACAGATACGCAGTATTTT
>TRBV6-4|TRBJ1-5|NA
CASSERGGVYSNQPQHF
TGTGCCAGCAGTGAGAGAGGAGGGGTGTATAGCAATCAGCCCCAGCATTTT